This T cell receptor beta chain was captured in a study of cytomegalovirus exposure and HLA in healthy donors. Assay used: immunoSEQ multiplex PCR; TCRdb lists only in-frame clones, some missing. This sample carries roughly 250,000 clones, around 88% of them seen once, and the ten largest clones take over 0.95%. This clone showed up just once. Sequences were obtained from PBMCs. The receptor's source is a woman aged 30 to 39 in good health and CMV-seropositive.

CDR3 region: CASSQDRSPSYEQYF. CDR3 bases: TGCGCCAGCAGCCAAGATCGGTCCCCCTCCTACGAGCAGTACTTC. V and J are TRBV4-1 and TRBJ2-7, with D unclear. The CDR3 loop spans 15 amino acids. Deletions cut 0 bases from V and 0 bases from J, with 9 bases between. The germline V gene encodes CDR1 MGHRA and CDR2 YSYEKL.